This T cell receptor (beta chain) was sequenced for a study of cytotoxic CD8 clonotypes in ibrutinib-treated CLL. Study context: Per sample, productive templates averaged approximately 260,000 and productive rearrangements averaged approximately 100,000.

Profiled with immunoSEQ multiplex PCR; TCRdb holds only in-frame clones, not every one. The sample has tens of thousands of clones, 69% seen once; the top ten hold approximately 50%. With 4 bases removed from V and 4 bases from J, the gap between germline ends came to 13 bases. The CDR3 has 14 amino acids. Per germline, CDR1 LNHDA and CDR2 SQIVND (reference sequence). The receptor's source is a human donor with chronic lymphocytic leukemia. Sequencing was performed on PBMCs, taken after 24 months of ibrutinib treatment. The V call is TRBV19, the J call TRBJ1-2, with D maybe TRBD1 (5 bases). CDR3 sequence (DNA): TGTGCCAGTAGTAGGACACCTAAGGGCTATGGCTACACCTTC. Its protein is CASSRTPKGYGYTF.